The TCR beta chain under discussion was sequenced for a study of CD8 T cells in Susac syndrome. cDNA came from roughly 0.47 to 1 ug RNA primed by random hexamers. By means of immunoSEQ multiplex PCR, TCR beta CDR3 spanning 54 Vbeta and 13 Jbeta underwent amplification. Via MiXCR, TCRdb re-called the immunoSEQ multiplex PCR reads, giving one row per CDR3 protein. Here the sample spans roughly 200,000 distinct CDR3 sequences, roughly 94% being singletons. In the case of this clonotype: The junction departs from the called germline gene at one end, perhaps through a read error.

The CDR3 runs 15 residues. Germline values: CDR1 SEHNR, CDR2 FQNEAQ (reference sequence). Sequencing of TCR beta was performed on blood CD8+ T cells and on blood CD4+ T cells. Specimen: CD4+ T cells from PBMCs. This TCR derives from a human donor in good health. The V gene is TRBV7-9, the J gene TRBJ2-3; 12 nucleotides match TRBD2. DNA of the CDR3: TGTGCCAGCGGGCGACTAGCGGGAGCCACAGCTACGCAGTATTTT. Protein product: CASGRLAGATATQYF.